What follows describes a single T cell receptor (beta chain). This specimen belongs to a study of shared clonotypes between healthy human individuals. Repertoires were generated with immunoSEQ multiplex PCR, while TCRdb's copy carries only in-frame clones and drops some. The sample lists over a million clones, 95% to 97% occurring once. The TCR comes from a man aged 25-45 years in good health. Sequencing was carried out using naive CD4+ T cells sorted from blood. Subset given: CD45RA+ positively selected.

DNA for the CDR3: TGCGCCAGCATGCTTTGGGCAGGAGGATCATTAATGAACACTGAAGCTTTCTTT. Its translation: CASMLWAGGSLMNTEAFF. The chain joins TRBV5-1 to TRBJ1-1, with D uncertain. The length of the CDR3 is 18 residues. Trimming took 6 bases from V and 0 from J, leaving 24 bases between them. Germline V gene data show CDR1 as SGHRS and CDR2 as YFSETQ.